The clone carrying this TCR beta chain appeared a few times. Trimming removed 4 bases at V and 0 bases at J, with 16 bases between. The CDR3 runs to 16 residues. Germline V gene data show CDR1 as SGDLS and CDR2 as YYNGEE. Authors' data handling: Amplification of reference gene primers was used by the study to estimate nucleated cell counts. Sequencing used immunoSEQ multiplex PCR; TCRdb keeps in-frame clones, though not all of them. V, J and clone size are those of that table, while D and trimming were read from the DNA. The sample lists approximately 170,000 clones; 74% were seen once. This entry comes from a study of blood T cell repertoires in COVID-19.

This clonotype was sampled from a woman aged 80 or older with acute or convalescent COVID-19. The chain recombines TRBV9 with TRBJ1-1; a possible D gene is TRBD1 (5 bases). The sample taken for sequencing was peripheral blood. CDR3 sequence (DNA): TGTGCCAGCAGCTCACGGGGGGAGGGCATGAACACTGAAGCTTTCTTT. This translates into CASSSRGEGMNTEAFF.